This is a list of T cell receptor beta chains from one sample in a study of T cells in Graves' hyperthyroidism and ophthalmopathy. One entry per CDR3 protein, called by TCRdb with MiXCR from the multiplex PCR reads. Of almost 250,000 distinct CDR3 sequences detected, roughly 22% appear once; the ten largest clones hold around 32%. The specimen was blood. The receptors were sampled from a woman aged 40 to 50 with Graves' ophthalmopathy. The CDR3 runs from the conserved cysteine through the conserved F or W. The D gene is left open where the match is weak.

NA,TRBV27,CASSLWQGNYEQYF
TRBD2,TRBV24-1,CASSRAGGGETQYF
TRBD2,TRBV7-3,CASSFEAGGPTGELFF
NA,TRBV27,CASSSRYPQTDSYEQYF
TRBD2,TRBV2,CASSEVAGVGEQYF
NA,TRBV6-5,CASSRTSITEAFF
NA,TRBV25-1,CASSEPPTWEQYF
NA,TRBV28,CASSLPAAMNTEAFF
NA,TRBV4-2,CASSPAGRSGNTIYF
NA,TRBV28,CASSWGVGYGYTF
TRBD1,TRBV6-1,CASRRDRGDYKTQYF
NA,TRBV7-9,CASTTKETQYF
NA,TRBV29-1,CSVRRVKGDIQYF
NA,TRBV6-1,CASSERSGTQPQHF
TRBD1,TRBV6-5,CASSGQDSYSNQPQHF
NA,TRBV6-5,CASSSGTRYEQYF
TRBD2,TRBV7-2,CASGHVRERAGELFF
TRBD2,TRBV6-1,CASSGLAGVWEQYF
TRBD2,TRBV7-8,CASRTRGGNTGELFF
TRBD2,TRBV5-1,CASSLTSGRAQTQYF
NA,TRBV28,CASSLKGSVYGYTF
NA,TRBV20-1,CSASLRQGGETQYF
NA,TRBV11-2,CASSLGGSGGVGNQPQHF
NA,TRBV20-1,CSATTDSGNTIYF
NA,TRBV27,CASRTLSGSTDTQYF
NA,TRBV3-1,CASSLTGVGYEQYF
NA,TRBV7-2,CASSLRRVSYGYTF
NA,TRBV28,CASRPRRPTPSYEQYF
NA,TRBV28,CASSRYREHYEQYF
NA,TRBV27,CASSRTAPVTGYTEAFF
NA,TRBV2,CASSDKANTGELFF
TRBD1,TRBV12-3/TRBV12-4,CASSPRQGDTAGYTF
NA,TRBV6-5,CASSYHDQSPYEQYF
NA,TRBV11-2,CASSSMGGASTEAFF
TRBD2,TRBV4-1,CASSPLAGVSKNIQYF
TRBD2,TRBV6-2/TRBV6-3,CASSWTSGRYEQYF
NA,TRBV27,CAAYEPQHF
TRBD2,TRBV10-2,CASSPTSGRMRTGELFF
TRBD2,TRBV7-9,CASSLRGSTQYF
NA,TRBV7-3,CASSPGPDQPQHF